The 17 T cell receptor beta chains below all came from one sample that was sequenced in a study of a mutant IDH1 vaccine in newly diagnosed glioma. As for time point: week 11, during vaccination. What each vaccine dose contained was 300 ug of mutant IDH1 20-mer peptide, accompanied by topical imiquimod. The data were produced by immunoSEQ multiplex PCR, yet TCRdb's version contains in-frame clones alone and is incomplete. The sample contains around 25,000 clones, about 70% of which appear only once. No antigens are known for them. Material: peripheral blood mononuclear cells (PBMCs), obtained from a glioma patient whose treatment included an IDH1 peptide vaccine. Receptor source: a man younger than 35 with glioma. Some clones in this sample may be carry-over from other donors' samples.

The chain couples TRBV14 to TRBJ1-1; D call uncertain. Germline-derived CDR1 and CDR2 are SGHDN and FVKESK. Trimming took 4 bases from V and 4 from J, leaving 10 bases between them. The CDR3 contains 13 residues. CDR3 amino acids: CASSLLVTTEAFF. In DNA, the CDR3 is TGTGCCAGCAGCCTACTAGTCACCACTGAAGCTTTCTTT.

The chain couples TRBV10-3 to TRBJ1-1, with a possible D match to TRBD1 (6 bases). Germline assignment: CDR1 ENHRY and CDR2 SYGVKD. V lost 6 bases, J lost 4 bases, and 12 bases lay in between. The CDR3 contains 13 residues. The CDR3 sequence: CAIRGGQSTEAFF. CDR3 DNA: TGTGCCATCAGAGGGGGTCAGAGCACTGAAGCTTTCTTT.

The rearrangement uses TRBV14 and TRBJ2-7; 9 nucleotides agree with TRBD1. Per germline, CDR1 SGHDN and CDR2 FVKESK. The CDR3 loop spans 15 amino acids. Trimming at V came to 4 bases and at J to 3 bases, leaving 7 bases not matched to a gene. CDR3: CASSRTGGVVYEQYF. For the CDR3, the DNA is TGTGCCAGCAGCCGAACAGGGGGCGTTGTCTACGAGCAGTACTTC.

This chain links TRBV6-1 with TRBJ2-2; no clear D. V was trimmed by 4 bases and J by 7 bases, leaving 19 bases between them. Looked up from germline, CDR1 is MNHNS and CDR2 is SASEGT. The CDR3 is 16 amino acids. Here the CDR3 reads CASSGYLGIGNGELFF. The CDR3 DNA is TGTGCCAGCAGTGGGTATCTGGGAATTGGGAACGGGGAGCTGTTTTTT.

This clone was seen more than once but under ten times. This sequence joins TRBV27 and TRBJ1-1; no clear D. Looked up from germline, CDR1 is MNHEY and CDR2 is SMNVEV (reference sequence). V was pared by 5 bases and J by 1 base, with 8 bases between. CDR3 size: 13 residues. The CDR3 region is CASSPRQNTEAFF. The DNA for the CDR3 is TGTGCCAGCAGTCCCCGACAGAACACTGAAGCTTTCTTT.

In its sample, this clone was seen a few times. The chain combines TRBV30 with TRBJ1-2; no definite D call. Looked up from germline, CDR1 is GTSNPN and CDR2 is SVGIG (reference sequence). Trimming removed 2 bases from V and 6 bases from J, with 10 bases in between. This CDR3 is built from 12 residues. Here the CDR3 reads CAWSRISNGYTF. CDR3 nucleotides: TGTGCCTGGAGTAGAATATCGAATGGCTACACCTTC. Together with reference TRBV30 and TRBJ1-2, the CDR3 gives the full variable domain: SQTIHQWPATLVQPVGSPLSLECTVEGTSNPNLYWYRQAAGRGLQLLFYSVGIGQISSEVPQNLSASRPQDRQFILSSKKLLLSDSGFYLCAWSRISNGYTFGSGTRLTVV.

The rearrangement links TRBV7-6 to TRBJ2-7; 8 nucleotides align to TRBD1. Trimming cost V 5 bases and J 5 bases; bases outside gene matches: 5. The CDR3 extends over 13 amino acids. Germline CDR1 SGHVS, CDR2 FNYEAQ. The CDR3 DNA reads as TGTGCCAGCAGCCCGGACAGGGTCGACGAGCAGTACTTC. Protein: CASSPDRVDEQYF.

This clone is a singleton in its sample. The V and J genes are TRBV6-1 and TRBJ2-7; 8 bases match TRBD2. Germline CDR1 and CDR2: MNHNS and SASEGT. The CDR3 runs 15 residues. V shed 7 bases and J 7 bases; nucleotides not matched to a gene: 15. In DNA, the CDR3 is TGTGCCAGCAAACCCCCGAAAACTAGCGGATCTGAGCAGTACTTC. It translates to CASKPPKTSGSEQYF.

This chain connects TRBV5-1 to TRBJ2-1; D might be TRBD1 or TRBD2, each matching 6 bases. V was cut by 4 bases and J by 5 bases, with 16 bases left in between. CDR3 length: 15 amino acids. Germline assignment: CDR1 SGHRS and CDR2 YFSETQ. This chain's CDR3 is CASSVQTGGDNEQFF. CDR3 DNA sequence: TGCGCCAGCAGCGTACAGACAGGAGGGGACAATGAGCAGTTCTTC. Looking up the rest from reference TRBV5-1 and TRBJ2-1 gives the full variable domain: KAGVTQTPRYLIKTRGQQVTLSCSPISGHRSVSWYQQTPGQGLQFLFEYFSETQRNKGNFPGRFSGRQFSNSRSEMNVSTLELGDSALYLCASSVQTGGDNEQFFGPGTRLTVL.

The CDR3 region is CASSFLLPGRPNTEAFF. CDR3 nucleotides: TGTGCCAGCAGCTTTCTCCTTCCGGGACGACCGAACACTGAAGCTTTCTTT. The chain employs TRBV27 and TRBJ1-1; D might be TRBD1 (5 bases). The V gene lost 6 bases and the J gene lost 1 base, with 21 bases spanning the gap. Germline V CDR1 and CDR2: MNHEY, SMNVEV (reference sequence). The CDR3 has 17 amino acids.

The CDR3 region is CASSPGQGVGYGYTF. Written as DNA, the CDR3 is TGTGCCAGCTCACCCGGACAGGGGGTAGGCTATGGCTACACCTTC. The chain recombines TRBV18 with TRBJ1-2; 10 bases match TRBD1. CDR3 length: 15 residues. The germline V gene has CDR1 KGHSH and CDR2 LQKENI. V lost 3 bases, J lost 4 bases, and 5 bases stayed unmatched.

The rearrangement joins TRBV19 to TRBJ2-5, with 7 bases matching TRBD1. CDR1 and CDR2 (germline): LNHDA, SQIVND (reference sequence). The CDR3 has 13 residues. Losses at the gene ends were 8 bases for V and 2 bases for J; bases not matched to a gene: 5. CDR3 bases: TGTGCCAGTCACCCACAGGGGCAAGAGACCCAGTACTTC. Its protein is CASHPQGQETQYF. The whole variable domain, filled in from reference TRBV19 and TRBJ2-5, reads DGGITQSPKYLFRKEGQNVTLSCEQNLNHDAMYWYRQDPGQGLRLIYYSQIVNDFQKGDIAEGYSVSREKKESFPLTVTSAQKNPTAFYLCASHPQGQETQYFGPGTRLLVL.

The chain joins TRBV6-5 to TRBJ2-6; 7 bases map to TRBD1. This CDR3 has 15 amino acids. The J segment lost 2 bases and the V segment lost 6 bases, leaving 4 bases of the junction unmatched. Germline values: CDR1 MNHEY, CDR2 SVGAGI. CDR3 sequence: CASRPQGTGANVLTF. DNA for the CDR3: TGTGCCAGCAGACCACAGGGGACTGGGGCCAACGTCCTGACTTTC.

The chain is built from TRBV20-1 and TRBJ1-1; D remains unclear. The CDR3 loop spans 11 amino acids. The germline CDR1 and CDR2 sequences are DFQATT and SNEGSKA (reference sequence). V was trimmed by 1 base and J by 4 bases, leaving 4 bases between them. CDR3 bases: TGCAGTGCTAGAGGGTTCACTGAAGCTTTCTTT. This encodes CSARGFTEAFF.

J is TRBJ1-5 and V is TRBV5-5; the match to TRBD1 covers 7 bases. The CDR3 extends over 14 amino acids. J lost 7 bases, V lost 4 bases, and 8 bases had no gene match. Germline values: CDR1 SGHKS, CDR2 YYEKEE (reference sequence). The CDR3 reads CASSQGQPGQPQHF. The CDR3, as DNA: TGTGCCAGCAGCCAGGGACAGCCGGGGCAGCCCCAGCATTTT.

This chain links TRBV7-9 with TRBJ1-5; 11 bases fit TRBD1. Trimming took 5 bases from V and 7 from J; bases not matched to a gene: 7. CDR3 length equals 15 residues. Germline lookup yields CDR1 SEHNR and CDR2 FQNEAQ (reference sequence). The CDR3 spells CASSPGTGGGQPQHF. CDR3 bases: TGTGCCAGCAGCCCCGGGACAGGGGGAGGACAGCCCCAGCATTTT.

The gene calls are TRBV30 and TRBJ1-1, with TRBD1 matching 7 bases. This CDR3 spans 12 amino acids. The V gene end was trimmed by 5 bases and the J gene end by 0 bases; junction bases not matched to a gene: 0. Per the germline V gene, CDR1 is GTSNPN and CDR2 is SVGIG (reference sequence). This chain's CDR3 is CAWGTVNTEAFF. The CDR3 nucleotides read TGTGCCTGGGGGACAGTGAACACTGAAGCTTTCTTT.